This T cell receptor beta chain was identified during a study of blood T cell repertoires in COVID-19. Study details: Italy, Spain and the United States were the sources of the convalescent and acute COVID-19 samples.

Germline trimming cut 7 bases from V and 8 bases from J; bases unmatched to any gene: 20. Germline values: CDR1 LGHNT, CDR2 FRNRAP. CDR3 length equals 17 residues. Study processing details: Amplification of reference gene primers provided the estimated nucleated cell counts. Repertoires were generated with immunoSEQ multiplex PCR, while TCRdb's copy carries only in-frame clones and drops some. The V and J calls and the clone size are those of that table, but D and trimming were determined from the DNA. The sample lists about 120,000 clones, approximately 87% seen once, with less than 30% in the top ten.

Material for sequencing was peripheral blood. The chain combines TRBV12-5 with TRBJ2-1; 7 nucleotides align to TRBD2. This receptor was taken from a woman aged 70-85 years with acute or convalescent COVID-19. The CDR3 region is CASVLGGWADRYDEQFF. CDR3 sequence (DNA): TGTGCTAGTGTCCTGGGAGGGTGGGCAGATAGGTACGATGAGCAGTTCTTC.